This entry lists 22 T cell receptor beta chains sequenced from one sample in a study of T cell responses to AZD1222 COVID-19 vaccine. The method was immunoSEQ multiplex PCR; TCRdb's version includes in-frame clones alone and lacks a portion of them. The top ten clones hold approximately 0.49% of a sample with 150,000 to 200,000 clones, about 90% of them seen once. Sequenced material: peripheral blood, taken on day 0 of AZD1222 vaccination. The receptor source for this set is an adult in good health.

This chain joins TRBV5-1 and TRBJ1-6; 8 bases are a match to TRBD1. Germline assignment: CDR1 SGHRS and CDR2 YFSETQ. V shed 4 bases and J 7 bases; nucleotides not matched to a gene: 7. This CDR3 has 15 residues. CDR3 sequence: CASSPGQGGNSPLHF. CDR3 nucleotides: TGCGCCAGCAGCCCCGGACAGGGAGGCAATTCACCCCTCCACTTT.

This sequence joins TRBV14 and TRBJ1-1, with 9 nucleotides matching TRBD1. J was trimmed by 11 bases and V by 3 bases; bases with no gene match: 10. CDR1 SGHDN and CDR2 FVKESK come from the germline V gene. The CDR3 contains 14 residues. CDR3 loop: CASSQHPGQGTAFF. CDR3 bases: TGTGCCAGCAGCCAGCACCCGGGACAGGGAACCGCTTTCTTT.

This chain links TRBV19 with TRBJ1-1; possibly TRBD1 for D (5 bases). Germline loops: CDR1 LNHDA, CDR2 SQIVND (reference sequence). CDR3 length equals 14 residues. V lost 3 bases to trimming and J lost 2 bases, with 10 bases between them. Here the CDR3 DNA reads TGTGCCAGTAGTATTCGTCAGGGTAACACTGAAGCTTTCTTT. This sequence encodes CASSIRQGNTEAFF.

The chain is built from TRBV3-1 (or the pseudogene TRBV3-2) and TRBJ2-2, with D possibly being TRBD1 or TRBD2 (5 bases each). The germline gives CDR1 LGHDT, CDR2 YNNKEL (reference sequence). The CDR3 is 15 amino acids. V was cut by 1 base and J by 4 bases, with 10 bases left in between. The CDR3 loop is CASSQGRGATGELFF. The CDR3 nucleotides read TGTGCCAGCAGCCAAGGTAGAGGGGCCACCGGGGAGCTGTTTTTT.

The V and J genes are TRBV18 and TRBJ1-1; D gene uncertain. Trimming removed 3 bases from V and 3 bases from J, with 14 bases in between. This CDR3 region has 15 residues. Germline loops: CDR1 KGHSH, CDR2 LQKENI. CDR3 bases: TGTGCCAGCTCACCCCCTTCGGCAGCGGACACTGAAGCTTTCTTT. Protein: CASSPPSAADTEAFF.

The chain employs TRBV29-1 and TRBJ1-2; 9 nucleotides align to TRBD1. The CDR3 extends over 13 amino acids. V gave up 2 bases and J gave up 8 bases; unmatched junction bases: 6. Germline-derived CDR1 and CDR2 are SQVTM and ANQGSEA. The CDR3 DNA sequence: TGCAGCGTTGAAACCGGACAGGGGACCGGCTACACCTTC. This translates into CSVETGQGTGYTF.

This chain connects TRBV5-6 to TRBJ2-1; TRBD2 matches 9 bases. The trim removed 7 bases at V and 2 bases at J, leaving 19 bases unmatched. The CDR3 is made up of 19 amino acids. Germline V gene sequence: CDR1 SGHDT, CDR2 YYEEEE. The CDR3 sequence: CASLGRREGRKRAYNEQFF. As DNA, the CDR3 is TGTGCCAGCTTGGGTCGGCGGGAGGGACGAAAGAGGGCCTACAATGAGCAGTTCTTC.

The chain combines TRBV6-5 with TRBJ1-2, with D perhaps TRBD1 (5 bases). The CDR3 consists of 15 residues. Trimming left V 6 bases short and J 5 bases short, with 19 bases between. CDR1 is MNHEY, CDR2 SVGAGI, per germline. CDR3 sequence: CASRYDEGPLYGYTF. The DNA for the CDR3 is TGTGCCAGCAGATACGACGAGGGACCGTTATATGGCTACACCTTC.

This clone turned up a few times. J is TRBJ1-6 and V is TRBV27; D unresolved. Germline-derived CDR1 and CDR2 are MNHEY and SMNVEV (reference sequence). Trimming left V 5 bases short and J 9 bases short, with 11 bases between. This CDR3 spans 13 amino acids. The CDR3 nucleotides are TGTGCCAGCAGTGAAATGCGAGGTTCACCCCTCCACTTT. It translates to CASSEMRGSPLHF.

The chain is built from TRBV28 and TRBJ2-5; weak D call: TRBD1 (7 bases). CDR1 is MDHEN, CDR2 SYDVKM, per germline. CDR3 length: 16 residues. The V and J ends lost 5 bases and 2 bases respectively, with 18 bases between them. CDR3 DNA sequence: TGTGCCAGCAGTCTTGGGGGGACAGTCTTACAAGAGACCCAGTACTTC. Its protein is CASSLGGTVLQETQYF.

The chain joins TRBV5-1 to TRBJ2-7; 11 positions agree with TRBD2. CDR3 size: 15 residues. V dropped 3 bases and J dropped 4; count of bases not matched to a gene: 6. Germline V CDR1 and CDR2: SGHRS, YFSETQ. CDR3 bases: TGCGCCAGCAGCTCTCCGGGACTAGCGGTGTACGAGCAGTACTTC. It is translated as CASSSPGLAVYEQYF.

This clone was seen just once. V and J are TRBV7-9 and TRBJ1-1; D remains ambiguous. Germline values: CDR1 SEHNR, CDR2 FQNEAQ (reference sequence). This CDR3 has 14 residues. V lost 4 bases to trimming and J lost 3 bases, with 12 bases between them. The CDR3 is CASSWGGTDTEAFF. CDR3 coding DNA: TGTGCCAGCAGCTGGGGTGGTACAGACACTGAAGCTTTCTTT.

The chain links TRBV5-1 to TRBJ1-3; 7 nucleotides align to TRBD1. CDR3 length equals 16 residues. Trimming cost V 6 bases and J 0 bases; bases outside gene matches: 9. Germline CDR1 is SGHRS and CDR2 is YFSETQ. The CDR3 here is CASTRGQAGSGNTIYF. CDR3 coding DNA: TGCGCCAGCACTAGGGGGCAGGCGGGCTCTGGAAACACCATATATTTT. Drawing the rest from reference TRBV5-1 and TRBJ1-3, the complete variable domain is KAGVTQTPRYLIKTRGQQVTLSCSPISGHRSVSWYQQTPGQGLQFLFEYFSETQRNKGNFPGRFSGRQFSNSRSEMNVSTLELGDSALYLCASTRGQAGSGNTIYFGEGSWLTVV.

This clone was found once. The J gene is TRBJ1-4, the V gene TRBV7-8, with TRBD1 matching over 7 bases. Germline assignment: CDR1 SGHVS and CDR2 FQNEAQ. V shed 4 bases and J 5 bases; nucleotides not matched to a gene: 7. This CDR3 region has 15 residues. CDR3: CASSSSGTVNEKLFF. The CDR3 bases are TGTGCCAGCAGCTCCTCCGGGACAGTGAATGAAAAACTGTTTTTT. The full variable domain, in which reference TRBV7-8 and TRBJ1-4 provide the parts outside the CDR3, is GAGVSQSPRYKVAKRGQDVALRCDPISGHVSLFWYQQALGQGPEFLTYFQNEAQLDKSGLPSDRFFAERPEGSVSTLKIQRTQQEDSAVYLCASSSSGTVNEKLFFGSGTQLSVL.

This chain joins TRBV6-6 and TRBJ2-7; no definite D call. Germline CDR1 and CDR2: MNHNY and SVGAGI (reference sequence). Trimming left V 2 bases short and J 5 bases short, with 4 bases between. The CDR3 runs to 11 residues. The CDR3 is CASSYRDEQYF. Written as DNA, the CDR3 is TGTGCCAGCAGTTACCGGGACGAGCAGTACTTC.

V usage is TRBV4-2 and J usage is TRBJ1-2; 7 positions match TRBD1. Germline assignment: CDR1 LGHNA and CDR2 YNFKEQ. This CDR3 has 12 amino acids. The J segment lost 7 bases and the V segment lost 10 bases, leaving 9 bases of the junction unmatched. CDR3 nucleotides: TGTGCCATAAAGCCAGGGGGAGGTGGCTACACCTTC. As protein: CAIKPGGGGYTF.

In its sample, this clone was seen a few times. This rearrangement joins TRBV28 to TRBJ1-1; D ambiguous. CDR1 is MDHEN, CDR2 SYDVKM, per germline. CDR3 size: 13 residues. Deletions cut 5 bases from V and 4 bases from J, with 11 bases between. CDR3 nucleotide sequence: TGTGCCAGCAGTCTTCCGGGCCCCACTGAAGCTTTCTTT. This sequence encodes CASSLPGPTEAFF.

This clone was seen just once. The genes are TRBV3-1 (or the pseudogene TRBV3-2) and TRBJ1-2; D unclear. There are 15 residues in the CDR3. CDR1 and CDR2 (germline): LGHDT, YNNKEL (reference sequence). Between the trimmed V and J ends, which lost 4 bases and 7 bases, there was a span of 19 bases. The CDR3 protein is CASSPPEGSRGGYTF. In DNA form, the CDR3 reads TGTGCCAGCAGCCCCCCTGAGGGCTCCCGGGGTGGCTACACCTTC.

The chain employs TRBV27 and TRBJ2-5, with D uncertain. This CDR3 is 15 amino acids long. CDR1 is MNHEY and CDR2 is SMNVEV in the germline V gene (reference sequence). Deletions cut 7 bases from V and 5 bases from J, with 20 bases between. CDR3 DNA: TGTGCCAGCAACCCCACCATAGGGTTAGAGGAGACCCAGTACTTC. Translating it yields CASNPTIGLEETQYF.

V and J are TRBV5-1 and TRBJ1-5; no definite D call. The CDR3 runs 13 residues. CDR1 and CDR2 (germline): SGHRS, YFSETQ. V was cut by 3 bases and J by 1 base, with 5 bases left in between. CDR3 region: CASSSASNQPQHF. CDR3 nucleotides: TGCGCCAGCAGCTCCGCAAGCAATCAGCCCCAGCATTTT.

The chain carries TRBV29-1 and TRBJ1-6, with 11 bases aligning to TRBD1. The CDR3 runs to 15 residues. V shed 7 bases, J shed 3 bases, and the junction held 5 bases outside the gene matches. The V gene's germline CDR1 is SQVTM and CDR2 ANQGSEA. The CDR3, as DNA: TGCAGCGCGAAGGACAGGGGGCTCTATAATTCACCCCTCCACTTT. Its protein product is CSAKDRGLYNSPLHF.

This sequence joins TRBV6-5 and TRBJ1-5; 7 nucleotides agree with TRBD1. This CDR3 region has 13 residues. Germline V CDR1 and CDR2: MNHEY, SVGAGI. The ends lost 6 bases at V and 13 bases at J; junction bases unmatched: 12. The CDR3 spells CASSVSDRSSQHF. CDR3 coding DNA: TGTGCCAGCAGCGTTTCGGACAGGTCTTCTCAGCATTTT.